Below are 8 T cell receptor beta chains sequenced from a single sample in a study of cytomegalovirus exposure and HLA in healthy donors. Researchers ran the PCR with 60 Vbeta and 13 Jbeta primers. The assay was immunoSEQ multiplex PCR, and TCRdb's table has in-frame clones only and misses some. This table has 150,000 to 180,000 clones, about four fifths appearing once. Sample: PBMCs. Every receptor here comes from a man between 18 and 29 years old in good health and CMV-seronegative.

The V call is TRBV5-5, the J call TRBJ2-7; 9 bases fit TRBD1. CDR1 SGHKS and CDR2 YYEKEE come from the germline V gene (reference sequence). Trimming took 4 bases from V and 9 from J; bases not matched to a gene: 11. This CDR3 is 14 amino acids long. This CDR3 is CASSIGTGLAGQYV. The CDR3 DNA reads TGTGCCAGCAGCATAGGGACAGGGCTTGCCGGGCAGTACGTC.

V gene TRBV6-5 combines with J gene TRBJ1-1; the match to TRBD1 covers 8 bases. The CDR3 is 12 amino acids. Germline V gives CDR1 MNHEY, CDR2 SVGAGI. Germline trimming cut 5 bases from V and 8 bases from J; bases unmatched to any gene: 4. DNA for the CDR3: TGTGCCAGCAGTCCTCGGACAGGGGAAGCTTTCTTT. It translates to CASSPRTGEAFF.

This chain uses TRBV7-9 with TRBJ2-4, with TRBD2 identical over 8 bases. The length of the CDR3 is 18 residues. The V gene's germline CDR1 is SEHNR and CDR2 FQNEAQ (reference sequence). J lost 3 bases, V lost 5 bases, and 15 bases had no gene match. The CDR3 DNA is TGTGCCAGCAGCCTTCACTCGGGGGGGGCGGTGGTCAAAAACATTCAGTACTTC. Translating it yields CASSLHSGGAVVKNIQYF.

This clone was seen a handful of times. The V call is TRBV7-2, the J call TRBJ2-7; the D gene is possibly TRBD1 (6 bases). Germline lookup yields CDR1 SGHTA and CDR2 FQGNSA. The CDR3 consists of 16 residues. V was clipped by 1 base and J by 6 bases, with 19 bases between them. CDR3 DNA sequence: TGTGCCAGCAGCTTAGGTCTTAGGGGGACCTACGGCGAGCAGTACGTC. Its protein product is CASSLGLRGTYGEQYV.

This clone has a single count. Written as DNA, the CDR3 is TGTGCCAGCAGTGAACTCGCGGGGCAAGCCAAAAACATTCAGTACTTC. It encodes CASSELAGQAKNIQYF. The genes are TRBV2 and TRBJ2-4; perhaps TRBD2 as D (6 bases). The CDR3 is 16 amino acids. In germline, CDR1 is SNHLY, CDR2 FYNNEI. Between the trimmed V and J ends, which lost 2 bases and 0 bases, there was a span of 11 bases.

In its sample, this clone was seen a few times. CDR3 nucleotides: TGTGCCAGCAGCCCCCAGGGGGACCAAGAGACCCAGTACTTC. Its protein product is CASSPQGDQETQYF. The rearrangement uses TRBV5-6 and TRBJ2-5; TRBD1 agrees at 7 bases. The CDR3 sequence is 14 residues long. From germline, CDR1 is SGHDT and CDR2 YYEEEE. V gave up 4 bases and J gave up 0 bases; unmatched junction bases: 3.

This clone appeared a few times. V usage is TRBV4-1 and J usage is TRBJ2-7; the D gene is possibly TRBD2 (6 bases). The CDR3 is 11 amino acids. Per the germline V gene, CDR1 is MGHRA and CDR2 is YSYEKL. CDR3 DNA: TGCGCCAGCAGCCAACATCGGGGGATTCCCGTC. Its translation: CASSQHRGIPV.

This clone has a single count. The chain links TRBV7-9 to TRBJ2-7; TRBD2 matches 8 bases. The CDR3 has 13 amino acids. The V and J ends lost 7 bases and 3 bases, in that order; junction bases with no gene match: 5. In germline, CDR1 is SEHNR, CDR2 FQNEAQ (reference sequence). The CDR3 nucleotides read TGTGCCAGCACGGGAGGGGTTATCTACGAGCAGTACTTC. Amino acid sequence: CASTGGVIYEQYF.